This record concerns one TCR beta chain sequence. This record comes from a study of shared T cell receptors in the human thymus. Assay: immunoSEQ multiplex PCR; the TCRdb copy retains only in-frame clones and omits some. In the table there are hundreds of thousands of clones, roughly 85% of which are singletons. The CDR3 contains 15 residues. Germline CDR1 is KGHSH and CDR2 is LQKENI. V shed 4 bases and J shed 0 bases, with 10 bases lying between them. This sample was also put to use in a study of human thymus T cells. From that study: Healthy Finnish infants undergoing corrective surgery for congenital heart defects were the donors.

The receptor was isolated from a girl under two years old with a congenital heart defect. The V call is TRBV18, the J call TRBJ1-5; maybe TRBD1 (5 bases). Specimen: thymocytes. The CDR3 here is CASSLDRDSNQPQHF. DNA of the CDR3: TGTGCCAGCTCACTCGACAGAGATAGCAATCAGCCCCAGCATTTT.